This T cell receptor (beta chain) comes out of a study of neurological immune-mediated disorders. Overall study findings and caveats: The greatest TCR clonal expansion occurred in HTLV-1-associated myelopathy and the least in multiple sclerosis, which fell below healthy controls.

The time point was: technical triplicate 1. The sorted-subset TCR libraries were prepared using some 1 million CD4+ or CD8+ T cells as the starting material. This clonotype is labeled hyperexpanded. Its antigen is unknown. By 5'RACE with 10-nucleotide random UMIs, the cDNA was made. TCRdb ran MiXCR on the 5' RACE reads and lists one entry per CDR3 protein. The sample yields tens of thousands of distinct CDR3 sequences, around 13% seen once. This CDR3 is built from 15 residues. V lost 5 bases and J lost 3; bases outside the gene matches: 5. Germline CDR1 SGHTA, CDR2 FQGTGA. J is TRBJ2-1 and V is TRBV7-3; TRBD2 agrees at 9 bases. The TCR was taken from a female donor with HTLV-1-associated myelopathy (HAM/TSP). Sequencing input: CD4+ T cells from blood. As DNA, the CDR3 is TGTGCCAGCAGCATTGGGACTAGCAGCTACAATGAGCAGTTCTTC. It yields the protein CASSIGTSSYNEQFF.